Shown below are 25 T cell receptor beta chains from a single sample sequenced in a study of blood T cell repertoires in COVID-19. The data were produced by immunoSEQ multiplex PCR, yet TCRdb's version contains in-frame clones alone and is incomplete. The sample yields about 670,000 clones, 90% seen once. Sequencing was carried out using peripheral blood. These receptors originate from a woman between 18 and 29 years old with acute or convalescent COVID-19.

This rearrangement joins TRBV9 to TRBJ1-6; maybe TRBD1 (5 bases). Germline loops: CDR1 SGDLS, CDR2 YYNGEE. Deletions cut 3 bases from V and 4 bases from J, with 11 bases between. The CDR3 covers 15 residues. The CDR3 bases are TGTGCCAGCAGCGAGGGAAGACAGTATAATTCACCCCTCCACTTT. Protein: CASSEGRQYNSPLHF.

The chain recombines TRBV19 with TRBJ1-5; D is perhaps TRBD1 (5 bases). CDR3 length: 16 amino acids. The V end lost 2 bases, the J end lost 0 bases, and 11 bases lay between the germline ends. Germline V lookup: CDR1 LNHDA, CDR2 SQIVND (reference sequence). CDR3 loop: CASSIRGGYSNQPQHF. The CDR3 nucleotides are TGTGCCAGTAGTATAAGGGGTGGTTATAGCAATCAGCCCCAGCATTTT.

This clone was counted only a few times. The V gene is TRBV30, the J gene TRBJ1-5, with D possibly being TRBD1 (5 bases). V lost 0 bases and J 3 bases, leaving 15 bases between the germline ends. Germline V lookup: CDR1 GTSNPN, CDR2 SVGIG (reference sequence). There are 16 residues in the CDR3. The CDR3 sequence: CAWSVEGPTHNQPQHF. CDR3 in DNA: TGTGCCTGGAGTGTGGAGGGGCCCACCCACAATCAGCCCCAGCATTTT.

The genes are TRBV9 and TRBJ1-3, with TRBD1 identical over 7 bases. V was pared by 4 bases and J by 2 bases, with 3 bases of the junction left unmatched. From germline, CDR1 is SGDLS and CDR2 YYNGEE. This CDR3 comprises 14 residues. This chain's CDR3 is CASSQGTAGNTIYF. In DNA form, the CDR3 reads TGTGCCAGCAGCCAAGGGACAGCTGGAAACACCATATATTTT. The full variable domain, rest sourced from reference TRBV9 and TRBJ1-3, is DSGVTQTPKHLITATGQRVTLRCSPRSGDLSVYWYQQSLDQGLQFLIQYYNGEERAKGNILERFSAQQFPDLHSELNLSSLELGDSALYFCASSQGTAGNTIYFGEGSWLTVV.

Written as DNA, the CDR3 is TGCGCCAGCAGCCAAGAAGAGGGGGTAAATCAGCCCCAGCATTTT. Residues: CASSQEEGVNQPQHF. The chain links TRBV4-3 to TRBJ1-5, with a possible D match to TRBD1 (6 bases). The CDR3 has 15 amino acids. Germline CDR1 LGHNA, CDR2 YSLEER. The germline V and J ends were trimmed by 0 bases and 4 bases, with 10 bases remaining between them.

V and J are TRBV23-1 and TRBJ1-5, with TRBD1 as a possible D gene (5 bases). TRBV23-1 qualifies as an ORF whose function is uncertain. V lost 4 bases and J 5 bases, leaving 18 bases between the germline ends. This CDR3 spans 16 amino acids. The CDR3 here is CASSPLLRGYDQPQHF. The CDR3 nucleotides are TGCGCCAGCAGTCCCCTCCTCCGGGGGTATGATCAGCCCCAGCATTTT.

The chain couples TRBV11-1 to TRBJ1-6; possible D gene TRBD1, 6 bases. Trimming removed 5 bases from V and 0 bases from J, with 8 bases in between. Germline V gene lookup returns CDR1 SGHAT and CDR2 FQDESV (reference sequence). This CDR3 comprises 15 residues. Here the CDR3 reads CASSQGTSYNSPLHF. The DNA for the CDR3 is TGTGCCAGCAGCCAGGGGACCTCCTATAATTCACCCCTCCACTTT. The full variable domain, completed using reference TRBV11-1 and TRBJ1-6, is EAEVAQSPRYKITEKSQAVAFWCDPISGHATLYWYRQILGQGPELLVQFQDESVVDDSQLPKDRFSAERLKGVDSTLKIQPAELGDSAMYLCASSQGTSYNSPLHFGNGTRLTVT.

The rearrangement uses TRBV24-1 and TRBJ1-5; the match to TRBD1 covers 7 bases. The CDR3 has 16 amino acids. V shed 0 bases, J shed 4 bases, and the junction held 5 bases outside the gene matches. CDR1 is KGHDR, CDR2 SFDVKD, per germline. The CDR3 sequence is CATSDLKGALNQPQHF. In nucleotides, the CDR3 is TGTGCCACCAGTGATTTGAAGGGGGCCCTTAATCAGCCCCAGCATTTT.

The rearrangement links TRBV6-1 to TRBJ2-7, with D possibly TRBD2 on 5 matching bases. The V gene's germline CDR1 is MNHNS and CDR2 SASEGT. The CDR3 loop spans 15 amino acids. The ends were cut back, 1 base at V and 6 bases at J, with 16 bases in the middle. DNA of the CDR3: TGTGCCAGCAGTGAAGGAGGACGCGCGGGTGGCGAGCAGTACTTC. Protein: CASSEGGRAGGEQYF.

The chain has TRBV9 and TRBJ1-2, with 7 nucleotides matching TRBD1. The CDR3 is 16 residues long. Germline V lookup: CDR1 SGDLS, CDR2 YYNGEE. After removal of 0 bases from V and 8 bases from J, the junction contained 13 bases not matched to a gene. CDR3 DNA sequence: TGTGCCAGCAGCGTAGACCCGGGACAGCCCGTCTTGGGCTACACCTTC. This sequence encodes CASSVDPGQPVLGYTF.

The V and J genes are TRBV13 and TRBJ1-1; TRBD1 is a possible D gene (6 bases). Germline assignment: CDR1 PRHDT and CDR2 FYEKMQ (reference sequence). CDR3 length: 14 residues. Deletions cut 3 bases from V and 1 base from J, with 9 bases between. CDR3 amino acids: CASSFGQSNTEAFF. As DNA, the CDR3 is TGTGCCAGCAGCTTCGGACAGTCGAACACTGAAGCTTTCTTT.

The CDR3: CATNMGQRTQYF. The CDR3 DNA reads as TGTGCCACCAATATGGGACAGCGGACCCAGTACTTC. V gene TRBV28 combines with J gene TRBJ2-5; 7 bases are a match to TRBD1. Germline assignment: CDR1 MDHEN and CDR2 SYDVKM. The CDR3 is 12 residues long. The trim removed 10 bases at V and 7 bases at J, leaving 9 bases unmatched.

This chain uses TRBV4-3 with TRBJ2-1, with TRBD2 identical over 10 bases. Germline V gives CDR1 LGHNA, CDR2 YSLEER. The CDR3 spans 17 residues. The junction had 8 bases not matched to a gene; V was cut back by 0 bases and J by 6 bases. The CDR3, as DNA: TGCGCCAGCAGCCAAGAGAGGGCACTAGCGGGGTTCAATGAGCAGTTCTTC. Protein product: CASSQERALAGFNEQFF.

The chain couples TRBV5-4 to TRBJ1-2, with a tentative D call TRBD1 (6 bases). Per germline, CDR1 SGHNT and CDR2 YYREEE (reference sequence). V gave up 3 bases and J gave up 6 bases, with 12 bases separating them. The CDR3 has 13 amino acids. CDR3 nucleotide sequence: TGTGCCAGCAGCTCCTACAGGGTCGATGGCTACACCTTC. As protein: CASSSYRVDGYTF.

In its sample, this clone was seen a few times. This rearrangement joins TRBV9 to TRBJ1-2; D perhaps matches TRBD1 (5 bases). The germline V gene has CDR1 SGDLS and CDR2 YYNGEE. The V and J ends lost 2 bases and 8 bases respectively, with 13 bases between them. The CDR3 has 13 amino acids. As DNA, the CDR3 is TGTGCCAGCAGCGTGGGGACTTTGGGGGGCTACACCTTC. Its translation: CASSVGTLGGYTF. Complete variable domain (other parts from reference TRBV9 and TRBJ1-2): DSGVTQTPKHLITATGQRVTLRCSPRSGDLSVYWYQQSLDQGLQFLIQYYNGEERAKGNILERFSAQQFPDLHSELNLSSLELGDSALYFCASSVGTLGGYTFGSGTRLTVV.

The chain is built from TRBV5-6 and TRBJ1-2; D remains unclear. With 5 bases removed from V and 4 bases from J, the gap between germline ends came to 21 bases. Per the germline V gene, CDR1 is SGHDT and CDR2 is YYEEEE. This CDR3 contains 16 residues. The CDR3 protein is CASRTDERATSYGYTF. The CDR3 DNA reads as TGTGCCAGCAGGACCGATGAGAGGGCGACTTCCTATGGCTACACCTTC. The entire variable domain, with the rest obtained from reference TRBV5-6 and TRBJ1-2, is as follows: DAGVTQSPTHLIKTRGQQVTLRCSPKSGHDTVSWYQQALGQGPQFIFQYYEEEERQRGNFPDRFSGHQFPNYSSELNVNALLLGDSALYLCASRTDERATSYGYTFGSGTRLTVV.

The gene calls are TRBV4-2 and TRBJ1-4, with a weak D call TRBD1 (5 bases). Looked up from germline, CDR1 is LGHNA and CDR2 is YNFKEQ. This CDR3 spans 16 amino acids. Deletions cut 4 bases from V and 3 bases from J, with 15 bases between. The CDR3 region is CASSPGGGAANEKLFF. The DNA for the CDR3 is TGTGCCAGCAGCCCTGGGGGAGGGGCCGCTAATGAAAAACTGTTTTTT.

This chain links TRBV29-1 with TRBJ1-5; 9 bases line up with TRBD1. V trimming: 6 bases; J trimming: 7 bases; junction bases outside the gene matches: 10. CDR1 SQVTM and CDR2 ANQGSEA come from the germline V gene. The length of the CDR3 is 14 residues. CDR3 residues: CSVGPGQGGQPQHF. The CDR3 nucleotides are TGCAGCGTCGGACCGGGACAGGGAGGGCAGCCCCAGCATTTT.

The chain links TRBV9 to TRBJ2-7; TRBD2 matches at 10 bases. Germline values: CDR1 SGDLS, CDR2 YYNGEE. The length of the CDR3 is 16 residues. J gave up 6 bases and V 4 bases, and 13 bases lay outside the gene matches. The CDR3 DNA sequence: TGTGCCAGCAGCCCGTTAAGCGGGGGGGCGGGTGCCGAGCAGTACTTC. Translated, it gives CASSPLSGGAGAEQYF. Based on the CDR3 plus reference TRBV9 and TRBJ2-7, the full variable domain is DSGVTQTPKHLITATGQRVTLRCSPRSGDLSVYWYQQSLDQGLQFLIQYYNGEERAKGNILERFSAQQFPDLHSELNLSSLELGDSALYFCASSPLSGGAGAEQYFGPGTRLTVT.

The chain carries TRBV6-2 or TRBV6-3 and TRBJ2-1, with 10 bases lining up with TRBD2. Germline CDR1 MNHEY, CDR2 SVGEGT. V lost 5 bases, J lost 0 bases, and 4 bases stayed unmatched. The length of the CDR3 is 16 residues. In DNA form, the CDR3 reads TGTGCCAGCAGTCACCCTAGCGGGGGCTCCTACAATGAGCAGTTCTTC. Translation gives CASSHPSGGSYNEQFF.

The rearrangement joins TRBV7-9 to TRBJ1-6; maybe TRBD1 (6 bases). Germline V gene sequence: CDR1 SEHNR, CDR2 FQNEAQ (reference sequence). This CDR3 spans 14 amino acids. V lost 6 bases and J 3 bases, leaving 9 bases between the germline ends. The CDR3 loop reads CASSPGDYNSPLHF. CDR3 in DNA: TGTGCCAGCAGTCCAGGGGACTATAATTCACCCCTCCACTTT. Full variable domain (missing parts from reference TRBV7-9 and TRBJ1-6): DTGVSQNPRHKITKRGQNVTFRCDPISEHNRLYWYRQTLGQGPEFLTYFQNEAQLEKSRLLSDRFSAERPKGSFSTLEIQRTEQGDSAMYLCASSPGDYNSPLHFGNGTRLTVT.

In its sample, this clone was seen a few times. The V call is TRBV7-9, the J call TRBJ2-1; D gene ambiguous. Germline V gives CDR1 SEHNR, CDR2 FQNEAQ (reference sequence). V lost 6 bases and J lost 12, with 15 bases in between. CDR3 size: 12 residues. The CDR3 spells CASRNEPTGQFF. CDR3 bases: TGTGCCAGCAGAAACGAGCCGACTGGGCAGTTCTTC.

The chain employs TRBV5-4 and TRBJ1-2; 7 nucleotides align to TRBD1. Germline V lookup: CDR1 SGHNT, CDR2 YYREEE (reference sequence). The CDR3 spans 14 residues. V lost 4 bases, J lost 4 bases, and 7 bases stayed unmatched. CDR3 sequence reads: CASSVPRGAYGYTF. CDR3 nucleotide sequence: TGTGCCAGCAGCGTCCCCAGGGGGGCCTATGGCTACACCTTC.

The chain carries TRBV11-2 and TRBJ2-7; D is undetermined. The V gene lost 3 bases and the J gene lost 3 bases, with 6 bases spanning the gap. This CDR3 is built from 12 residues. Germline loops: CDR1 SGHAT, CDR2 FQNNGV. The CDR3 sequence is CASSFPDYEQYF. Written as DNA, the CDR3 is TGTGCCAGCAGCTTCCCAGACTACGAGCAGTACTTC.

V is TRBV18 and J is TRBJ2-3; 9 bases fit TRBD2. V lost 3 bases and J lost 2; bases outside the gene matches: 9. CDR1 and CDR2 from the germline V gene are KGHSH and LQKENI. The CDR3 consists of 17 residues. As DNA, the CDR3 is TGTGCCAGCTCACCTTCGGTAGCGGGAGAAACCACAGATACGCAGTATTTT. Translated: CASSPSVAGETTDTQYF.